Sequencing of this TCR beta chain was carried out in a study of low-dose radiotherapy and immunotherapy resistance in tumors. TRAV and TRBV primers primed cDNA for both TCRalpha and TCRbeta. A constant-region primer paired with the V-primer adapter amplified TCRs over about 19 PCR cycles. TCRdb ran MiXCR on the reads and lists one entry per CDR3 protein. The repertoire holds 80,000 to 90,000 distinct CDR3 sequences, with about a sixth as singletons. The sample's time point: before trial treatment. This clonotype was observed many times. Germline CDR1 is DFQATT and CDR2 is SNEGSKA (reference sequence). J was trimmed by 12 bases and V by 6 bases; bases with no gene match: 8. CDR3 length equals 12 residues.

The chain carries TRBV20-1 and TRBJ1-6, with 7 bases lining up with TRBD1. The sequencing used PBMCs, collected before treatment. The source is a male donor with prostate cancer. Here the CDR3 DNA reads TGCAGTGCAAGGACAGGTCAGGGACCCCTCCACTTT. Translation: CSARTGQGPLHF.